These 9 T cell receptor beta chains share one sample of origin, sequenced in a study of siplizumab effects on memory and regulatory T cells. Assay used: immunoSEQ multiplex PCR; TCRdb lists only in-frame clones, some missing. Of approximately 82,000 clones listed, 80% to 90% are singletons. Source material: Tregs sorted from blood. These receptors came from a human donor in good health.

The rearrangement links TRBV6-5 to TRBJ1-1; 11 positions agree with TRBD1. V trimming: 6 bases; J trimming: 4 bases; junction bases outside the gene matches: 7. Germline V lookup: CDR1 MNHEY, CDR2 SVGAGI. This CDR3 is 15 amino acids long. CDR3 in DNA: TGTGCCAGCAGCGGGACAGGGGGAAGGATCACTGAAGCTTTCTTT. This encodes CASSGTGGRITEAFF.

This chain joins TRBV20-1 and TRBJ2-7, with D maybe TRBD1 (6 bases). Germline CDR1 reads DFQATT; CDR2 reads SNEGSKA (reference sequence). The CDR3 has 11 residues. Trimming removed 5 bases from V and 3 bases from J, with 8 bases in between. CDR3 in DNA: TGCAGTGCTGAACAGGGCTACGAGCAGTACTTC. Protein product: CSAEQGYEQYF.

CDR3 DNA: TGTGCCAGCCGGGAGGCGGGGGGTATTGAGCAGTTCTTC. As protein: CASREAGGIEQFF. The chain couples TRBV11-2 to TRBJ2-1; the match to TRBD2 covers 8 bases. The V and J ends lost 8 bases and 9 bases, in that order; junction bases with no gene match: 9. CDR1 is SGHAT, CDR2 FQNNGV, per germline. This CDR3 spans 13 amino acids.

V and J are TRBV19 and TRBJ1-3, with D unclear. The germline V gene encodes CDR1 LNHDA and CDR2 SQIVND (reference sequence). Trimming pared 5 bases from V and 0 bases from J, leaving 8 bases between. This CDR3 spans 14 amino acids. In DNA form, the CDR3 reads TGTGCCAGTAGTGGCGGAAGCTCTGGAAACACCATATATTTT. This encodes CASSGGSSGNTIYF.

The J gene is TRBJ1-2, the V gene TRBV2, with TRBD1 matching 7 bases. There are 15 residues in the CDR3. V shed 2 bases, J shed 7 bases, and the junction held 10 bases outside the gene matches. Germline V gene sequence: CDR1 SNHLY, CDR2 FYNNEI. The CDR3 nucleotides read TGTGCCAGCAGTGAACGGGCAGGGGGGACGGGTGGCTACACCTTC. It specifies CASSERAGGTGGYTF.

This clone counts as medium-sized. This chain joins TRBV5-1 and TRBJ1-3; possibly TRBD1 for D (5 bases). The V gene's germline CDR1 is SGHRS and CDR2 YFSETQ. V lost 2 bases and J 1 base, leaving 16 bases between the germline ends. The CDR3 runs to 17 residues. The CDR3 region is CASSLTGKGESGNTIYF. The DNA of the CDR3 is TGCGCCAGCAGCTTAACTGGGAAAGGGGAATCTGGAAACACCATATATTTT.

The rearrangement joins TRBV4-1 to TRBJ1-1, with D possibly TRBD1 on 5 matching bases. The CDR3 length is 13 residues. Germline assignment: CDR1 MGHRA and CDR2 YSYEKL. V was pared by 1 base and J by 11 bases, with 14 bases between. CDR3 loop: CASSQVPGGWAFF. CDR3 bases: TGCGCCAGCAGCCAAGTCCCCGGGGGGTGGGCTTTCTTT.

This clone was seen a single time. The rearrangement joins TRBV7-2 to TRBJ2-3; D gene unclear. Germline assignment: CDR1 SGHTA and CDR2 FQGNSA. The CDR3 runs 14 residues. Trimming shortened V by 4 bases and J by 4 bases, and 12 bases separated the two germline ends. The chain's CDR3 is CASSSMTVADTQYF. The CDR3 DNA follows: TGTGCCAGCAGCTCCATGACGGTTGCAGATACGCAGTATTTT.

This chain connects TRBV11-2 to TRBJ2-5; TRBD2 might be the D (5 bases). The ends were cut back, 4 bases at V and 2 bases at J, with 14 bases in the middle. The CDR3 totals 15 residues. Germline loops: CDR1 SGHAT, CDR2 FQNNGV. The CDR3: CASSSRPGIQETQYF. CDR3 DNA sequence: TGTGCCAGCAGCTCCCGGCCCGGGATACAAGAGACCCAGTACTTC.